The 16 T cell receptor beta chains reported below all come from one sample, sequenced in a study of identical twins. TCRdb called the 5' RACE reads again in MiXCR, with one record for every CDR3 protein. The sample holds around 250,000 distinct CDR3 sequences, 9.5% to 15% seen once. The data were also submitted as part of a second study, on yellow fever vaccine responses in identical twins.

Sequencing input: memory (CD45RO+) T cells sorted from blood. Every receptor here comes from a woman younger than 30 in good health.

As regards this clonotype: The junction does not match germline at one end; this may be a read error. V and J are TRBV5-4 and TRBJ2-1, with 7 bases that match TRBD2. The CDR3 has 16 residues. Looked up from germline, CDR1 is SGHNT and CDR2 is YYREEE (reference sequence). CDR3 coding DNA: TGTGCGAGCACCCCACTCCCGGAACTAGCGTACAATGAGCAGTTCTTC. As protein: CASTPLPELAYNEQFF.

A few counts support this clonotype. The rearrangement joins TRBV5-3 to TRBJ2-1; 13 bases line up with TRBD2. TRBV5-3 has ORF status, its function being uncertain. V shed 0 bases, J shed 3 bases, and the junction held 12 bases outside the gene matches. The CDR3 is made up of 20 amino acids. The CDR3 protein is CARSLVGLAGAQPNYNEQFF. The CDR3 DNA sequence: TGTGCCAGAAGCTTGGTAGGACTAGCGGGGGCGCAACCTAACTACAATGAGCAGTTCTTC.

V is TRBV9 and J is TRBJ2-3, with 9 positions matching TRBD1. The CDR3 totals 15 residues. With V trimmed by 0 bases and J by 4 bases, 3 bases remained unmatched. Germline loops: CDR1 SGDLS, CDR2 YYNGEE. The CDR3 loop reads CASSVGHRGPDTQYF. The CDR3 DNA reads as TGTGCCAGCAGCGTAGGACACAGGGGGCCAGATACGCAGTATTTT.

The genes are TRBV7-6 and TRBJ2-7, with TRBD2 matching 8 bases. The CDR3 has 16 amino acids. Germline V CDR1 and CDR2: SGHVS, FNYEAQ. The junction had 11 bases not matched to a gene; V was cut back by 5 bases and J by 2 bases. CDR3 bases: TGTGCCAGCAGCCAAAGGCCACTAGCGGATACCTACGAGCAGTACTTC. Protein: CASSQRPLADTYEQYF.

The table lists this clonotype with a few counts. The chain uses TRBV18 and TRBJ1-2; no firm D call. The V and J ends lost 1 base and 4 bases respectively, with 4 bases between them. Germline V lookup: CDR1 KGHSH, CDR2 LQKENI. The CDR3 has 12 amino acids. The CDR3 DNA is TGTGCCAGCTCACCACAAAGCTATGGCTACACCTTC. It encodes CASSPQSYGYTF.

The table lists this clonotype with a few counts. This rearrangement joins TRBV25-1 to TRBJ2-1, with 10 bases matching TRBD2. The trim removed 8 bases at V and 8 bases at J, leaving 15 bases unmatched. The CDR3 has 16 residues. Germline V CDR1 and CDR2: MGHDK, SYGVNS. Here the CDR3 DNA reads TGTGCCAGCGGTCGCTCGCCTAGCGGGAGTTGGGATGAGCAGTTCTTC. This codes for CASGRSPSGSWDEQFF.

This clonotype was counted between two and nine times. V usage is TRBV20-1 and J usage is TRBJ2-3; the match to TRBD2 covers 8 bases. Trimming took 1 base from V and 2 from J; bases not matched to a gene: 8. This CDR3 has 16 amino acids. Germline loops: CDR1 DFQATT, CDR2 SNEGSKA (reference sequence). CDR3 loop: CSARVGSGALTDTQYF. CDR3 DNA: TGCAGTGCTAGAGTAGGTAGCGGGGCTCTCACAGATACGCAGTATTTT.

This clonotype has just one count. The chain combines TRBV20-1 with TRBJ1-3; D uncertain. Trimming pared 0 bases from V and 0 bases from J, leaving 12 bases between. The V gene's germline CDR1 is DFQATT and CDR2 SNEGSKA (reference sequence). This CDR3 comprises 16 residues. The DNA of the CDR3 is TGCAGTGCTAGAGATCCCGTATTGGACTCTGGAAACACCATATATTTT. Its protein product is CSARDPVLDSGNTIYF.

A remark on this clonotype: One junction end does not reproduce the germline sequence, and a read error may be involved. The V and J genes are TRBV3-1 and TRBJ2-1; 10 positions agree with TRBD2. Germline assignment: CDR1 LGHDT and CDR2 YNNKEL (reference sequence). This CDR3 is 17 amino acids long. As DNA, the CDR3 is TGTGCCAGCTGCCAAGTTACGCCTAGCGGGAGTAGAAATGAGCAGTTCTTC. Its protein product is CASCQVTPSGSRNEQFF.

The chain uses TRBV5-1 and TRBJ2-6; TRBD1 is a possible D gene (6 bases). The CDR3 is made up of 17 amino acids. V lost 4 bases to trimming and J lost 1 base, with 15 bases between them. Per the germline V gene, CDR1 is SGHRS and CDR2 is YFSETQ. The CDR3 coding sequence is TGCGCCAGCAGCCCAAACAGGGTTGGTTCTGGGGCCAACGTCCTGACTTTC. Its protein is CASSPNRVGSGANVLTF.

There are a few counts of this clonotype. This rearrangement joins TRBV10-2 to TRBJ1-4, with a possible D match to TRBD1 (5 bases). CDR3 length: 13 amino acids. Trimming took off 5 bases at V and 5 bases at J, with 9 bases between the two ends. The germline CDR1 and CDR2 sequences are WSHSY and SAAADI. CDR3 sequence: CASSSWGNEKLFF. The DNA for the CDR3 is TGCGCCAGCAGTAGCTGGGGGAATGAAAAACTGTTTTTT.

This clonotype has more than one count but fewer than ten. The V gene is TRBV7-8, the J gene TRBJ2-3; the D gene is possibly TRBD2 (5 bases). Germline V gene lookup returns CDR1 SGHVS and CDR2 FQNEAQ. The V gene lost 4 bases and the J gene lost 0 bases, with 11 bases spanning the gap. The CDR3 sequence is 15 residues long. The CDR3 is CASSSTISSTDTQYF. The CDR3 nucleotides are TGTGCCAGCAGCTCGACTATATCTAGCACAGATACGCAGTATTTT.

This clonotype was observed a handful of times. The chain carries TRBV7-2 and TRBJ2-7; D call uncertain. Germline values: CDR1 SGHTA, CDR2 FQGNSA. This CDR3 is built from 12 residues. The V and J ends lost 5 bases and 4 bases respectively, with 9 bases between them. Here the CDR3 reads CASSLTQYEQYF. The CDR3 bases are TGTGCCAGCAGCCTAACGCAGTACGAGCAGTACTTC.

The chain recombines TRBV2 with TRBJ2-5; D uncertain. V lost 6 bases to trimming and J lost 2 bases, with 10 bases between them. Germline V lookup: CDR1 SNHLY, CDR2 FYNNEI. CDR3 length: 13 amino acids. The CDR3 bases are TGTGCCAGCAGCAAAACAGCACAAGAGACCCAGTACTTC. Protein product: CASSKTAQETQYF.

The chain couples TRBV27 to TRBJ2-5, with 12 nucleotides matching TRBD2. CDR1 is MNHEY, CDR2 SMNVEV, per germline (reference sequence). Trimming at V came to 1 base and at J to 0 bases, leaving 6 bases not matched to a gene. This CDR3 spans 18 amino acids. CDR3 sequence (DNA): TGTGCCAGCAGTTTATTCGGACTAGCGGGACCCAACCAAGAGACCCAGTACTTC. Its protein is CASSLFGLAGPNQETQYF.

This clonotype has ten or more counts. The chain has TRBV7-9 and TRBJ2-3; 7 bases map to TRBD2. This CDR3 has 12 residues. Per germline, CDR1 SEHNR and CDR2 FQNEAQ (reference sequence). V trimming: 7 bases; J trimming: 6 bases; junction bases outside the gene matches: 4. Here the CDR3 reads CASIRLADTQYF. The DNA of the CDR3 is TGTGCCAGCATCCGACTAGCCGATACGCAGTATTTT.